A selection of T cell receptor beta chains follows, all from one sample in a study of cytomegalovirus exposure and HLA in healthy donors. Assay used: immunoSEQ multiplex PCR; TCRdb lists only in-frame clones, some missing. The table has roughly 76,000 clones, 70% to 90% seen once; the top ten hold 2%. Input material: PBMCs. The receptors derive from a woman in her thirties in good health and CMV-seronegative. Both conserved end residues are part of each CDR3. Each record gives: J gene, D gene, clone size, V gene, CDR3 DNA, CDR3 protein. The D gene is left open where the match is weak. Not all rows give a size; the values are once, few, many and, for expanded clones, a class.

TRBJ1-5 | TRBD1 | NA | TRBV19 | TGTGCCAGTAGTACCCATGGGACAGATAATCAGCCCCAGCATTTT | CASSTHGTDNQPQHF
TRBJ1-1 | NA | NA | TRBV10-3 | TGTGCCATCAGTGCACAGGGTTTGAGCACTGAAGCTTTCTTT | CAISAQGLSTEAFF
TRBJ1-2 | TRBD1 | NA | TRBV27 | TGTGCCAGCAGTTTATGGTTCACGGGACAGGGGAGTTCCGTCAATGGCTACACCTTC | CASSLWFTGQGSSVNGYTF
TRBJ1-3 | TRBD1 | NA | TRBV27 | TGTGCCAGCAGTTTATATTCCGACAGGGACGGAAACACCATATATTTT | CASSLYSDRDGNTIYF
TRBJ2-1 | NA | NA | TRBV7-9 | TGTGCCAGCAGCAACCAGCTAGAGTACAATGAGCAGTTCTTC | CASSNQLEYNEQFF
TRBJ2-1 | TRBD2 | NA | TRBV19 | TGTGCCACCTCTCTGGGACTAGCGGCCAATGAGCAGTTCTTC | CATSLGLAANEQFF
TRBJ2-1 | TRBD2 | NA | TRBV28 | TGTGCCAGCAGTTTAAGCCGAGCGGGAGGGCCCTACAATGAGCAGTTCTTC | CASSLSRAGGPYNEQFF
TRBJ2-7 | NA | NA | TRBV5-4 | TGTGCCAGCAGCCCACCCCATGGCCCGTCGGCTAGCTCCTACGAGCAGTACTTC | CASSPPHGPSASSYEQYF
TRBJ1-1 | TRBD1 | few | TRBV7-2 | TGTGCCAGCAGTTCGGGACAGTTAAGGCCTGAAGCTTTCTTT | CASSSGQLRPEAFF
TRBJ1-2 | NA | NA | TRBV30 | TGTGCCTGGAGTCCCGACAGGTTTTATGGCTACACCTTC | CAWSPDRFYGYTF
TRBJ1-3 | NA | NA | TRBV7-2 | TGTGCCAGCAGCTTCCGCGTATCCTCTGGAAACACCATATATTTT | CASSFRVSSGNTIYF
TRBJ2-2 | NA | NA | TRBV7-6 | TGTGCCAGCAGCTTAGCCCTTTTGAGGGATGGCACCGGGGAGCTGTTTTTT | CASSLALLRDGTGELFF
TRBJ2-3 | NA | NA | TRBV6-4 | TGTGCCAGCAGTGAGCGGCCTGGCACAGATACGCAGTATTTT | CASSERPGTDTQYF
TRBJ2-7 | TRBD2 | NA | TRBV5-1 | TGCGCCAGCAGCTTTGGAGGACTAGCATCCTACGAGCAGTACTTC | CASSFGGLASYEQYF
TRBJ1-3 | NA | few | TRBV6-1 | TGTGCCAGCAGCCCGTTGGGGGGCTCTGGAAACACCATATATTTT | CASSPLGGSGNTIYF
TRBJ1-1 | NA | NA | TRBV10-3 | TGTGCCATCAGTGAGCCCGCTGCACAGAACACTGAAGCTTTCTTT | CAISEPAAQNTEAFF
TRBJ2-2 | NA | NA | TRBV7-6 | TGTGCCAGCAGCCCTAAGTTTCCCAGGGCAGCAGAATTGACCGGGGAGCTGTTTTTT | CASSPKFPRAAELTGELFF
TRBJ1-1 | TRBD1 | NA | TRBV5-1 | TGCGCCAGCAGCCCCGGACAGGGGCAAGAGCACACTGAAGCTTTCTTT | CASSPGQGQEHTEAFF
TRBJ2-2 | TRBD1 | NA | TRBV15 | TGTGCCACCAGCCGACTGGGACAGGGGGCCGGGGAGCTGTTTTTT | CATSRLGQGAGELFF